This T cell receptor beta chain comes out of a study of blood T cells in healthy people across ages. Study-wide results and limits: As age increased, TCR beta diversity per million T cells fell in a roughly linear fashion.

CDR3 size: 13 residues. In germline, CDR1 is SSHAT, CDR2 FNYEAQ (reference sequence). About this clonotype itself: Its cognate antigen is unknown. One end of the junction fails to match germline, which may point to a read error.

Then a second PCR, running roughly 7 to 11 cycles, was carried out with a sample-barcoded 5' primer and a J-beta primer mix. MiXCR was run by TCRdb on the 5' RACE reads, yielding one entry per CDR3 protein. The sample comprises some 1.5 million distinct CDR3 sequences, 28% of which are singletons, and 6.5% to 8.5% rests with the top ten. The clonotype comes from a woman under 40 in good health. Sequenced sample: blood. This chain uses TRBV7-7 with TRBJ2-1; no definite D call. CDR3 sequence (DNA): TGTGCCAGCAGTCAAATAGCTAGGGATGAGCAGGTCTTC. Translated, it gives CASSQIARDEQVF.